This entry concerns a single T cell receptor (beta chain). The data derive from a study of identical twins. The V gene lost 5 bases and the J gene lost 0 bases, with 7 bases spanning the gap. CDR3 length equals 13 residues. Germline-derived CDR1 and CDR2 are ENHRY and SYGVKD. TCRdb itself ran the 5' RACE reads through MiXCR, one entry per CDR3 protein. In the table there are some 570,000 distinct CDR3 sequences, approximately 20% of which are singletons. In addition, the sample was reused for a study of yellow fever vaccine responses in identical twins.

The chain recombines TRBV10-3 with TRBJ2-5; D is ambiguous. The specimen sequenced was CD4+ T cells sorted from blood. This clonotype was obtained from a woman under 30 in good health. CDR3 nucleotides: TGTGCCATCAGTCGTCAGCACCAAGAGACCCAGTACTTC. It is translated as CAISRQHQETQYF.